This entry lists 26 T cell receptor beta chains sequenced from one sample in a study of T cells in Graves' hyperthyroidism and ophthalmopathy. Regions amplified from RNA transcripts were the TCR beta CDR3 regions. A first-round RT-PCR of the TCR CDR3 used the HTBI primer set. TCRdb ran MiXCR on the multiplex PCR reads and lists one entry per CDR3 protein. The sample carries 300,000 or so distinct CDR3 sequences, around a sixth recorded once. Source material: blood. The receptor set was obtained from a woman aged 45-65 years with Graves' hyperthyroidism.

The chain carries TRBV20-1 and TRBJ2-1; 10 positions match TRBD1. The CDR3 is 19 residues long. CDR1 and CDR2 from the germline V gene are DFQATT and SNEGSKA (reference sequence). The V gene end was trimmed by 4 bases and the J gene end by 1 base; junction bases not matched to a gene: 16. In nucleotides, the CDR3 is TGCAGTGCTACCACATTACGGGAGACAGGGGGCCATTCCTACAATGAGCAGTTCTTC. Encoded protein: CSATTLRETGGHSYNEQFF.

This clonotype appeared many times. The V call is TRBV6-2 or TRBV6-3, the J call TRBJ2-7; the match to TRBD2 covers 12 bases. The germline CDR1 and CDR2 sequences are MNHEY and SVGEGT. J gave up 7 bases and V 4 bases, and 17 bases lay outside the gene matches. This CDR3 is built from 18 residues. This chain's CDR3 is CASSSYRLGLAGRVEQYF. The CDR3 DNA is TGTGCCAGCAGTTCGTATCGGTTAGGACTAGCGGGACGTGTTGAGCAGTACTTC.

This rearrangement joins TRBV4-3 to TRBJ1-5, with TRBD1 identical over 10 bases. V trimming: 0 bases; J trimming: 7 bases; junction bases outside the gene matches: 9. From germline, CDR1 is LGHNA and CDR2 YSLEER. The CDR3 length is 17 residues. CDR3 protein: CASSQDVTGGEGQPQHF. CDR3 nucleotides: TGCGCCAGCAGCCAAGACGTGACAGGGGGCGAGGGACAGCCCCAGCATTTT.

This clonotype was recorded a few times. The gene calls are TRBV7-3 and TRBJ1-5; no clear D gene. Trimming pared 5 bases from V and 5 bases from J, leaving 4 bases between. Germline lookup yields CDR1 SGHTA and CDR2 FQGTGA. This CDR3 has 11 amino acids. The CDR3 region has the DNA TGTGCCAGCAGCATCGATCAGCCCCAGCATTTT. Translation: CASSIDQPQHF.

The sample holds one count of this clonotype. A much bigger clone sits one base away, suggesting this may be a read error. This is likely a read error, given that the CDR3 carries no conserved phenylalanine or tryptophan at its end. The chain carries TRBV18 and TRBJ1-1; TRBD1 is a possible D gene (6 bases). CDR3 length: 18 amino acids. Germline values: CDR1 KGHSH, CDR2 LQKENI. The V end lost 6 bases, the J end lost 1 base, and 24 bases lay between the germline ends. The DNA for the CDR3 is TGTGCCAGCTCTTCGCTCGGGGCAGGGGCCATCCAGAACACTGAAGCTTTCTCT. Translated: CASSSLGAGAIQNTEAFS.

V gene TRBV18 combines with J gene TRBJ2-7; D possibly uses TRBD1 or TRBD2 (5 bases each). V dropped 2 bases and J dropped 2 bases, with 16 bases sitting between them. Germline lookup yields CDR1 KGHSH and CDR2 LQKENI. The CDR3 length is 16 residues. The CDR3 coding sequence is TGTGCCAGCTCACCAGGGACGGCAGGACAAACCTACGAGCAGTACTTC. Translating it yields CASSPGTAGQTYEQYF.

CDR3 sequence (DNA): TGTGCCACCGGACAGGGGTATGGCTACACCTTC. Translated, it gives CATGQGYGYTF. The chain employs TRBV7-8 and TRBJ1-2; the match to TRBD1 covers 9 bases. Germline CDR1 and CDR2: SGHVS and FQNEAQ. Unmatched junction bases numbered 2, after V lost 10 bases and J lost 5 bases. CDR3 size: 11 residues.

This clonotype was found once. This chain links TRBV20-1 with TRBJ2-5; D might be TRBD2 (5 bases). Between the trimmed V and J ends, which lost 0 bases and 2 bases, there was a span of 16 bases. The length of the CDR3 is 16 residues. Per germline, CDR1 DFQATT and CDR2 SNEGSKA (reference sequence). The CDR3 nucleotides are TGCAGTGCTAGAGATAGTCGCAAGCCGGGGCAAGAGACCCAGTACTTC. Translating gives CSARDSRKPGQETQYF.

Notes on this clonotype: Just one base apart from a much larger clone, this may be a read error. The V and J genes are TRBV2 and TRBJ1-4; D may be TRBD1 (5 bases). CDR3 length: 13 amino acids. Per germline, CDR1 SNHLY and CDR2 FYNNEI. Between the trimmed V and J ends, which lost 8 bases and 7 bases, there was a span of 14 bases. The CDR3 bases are TGTGCCAGCCAACGGGGGAGGAGTGAAAAACTGTTTTTT. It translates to CASQRGRSEKLFF.

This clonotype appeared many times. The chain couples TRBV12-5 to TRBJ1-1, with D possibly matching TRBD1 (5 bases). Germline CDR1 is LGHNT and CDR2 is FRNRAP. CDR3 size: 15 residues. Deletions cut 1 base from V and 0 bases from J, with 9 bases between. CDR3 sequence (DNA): TGTGCTAGTGGTTTGGGCGGGGGGTTGAACACTGAAGCTTTCTTT. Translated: CASGLGGGLNTEAFF. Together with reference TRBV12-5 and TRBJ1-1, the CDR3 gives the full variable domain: DARVTQTPRHKVTEMGQEVTMRCQPILGHNTVFWYRQTMMQGLELLAYFRNRAPLDDSGMPKDRFSAEMPDATLATLKIQPSEPRDSAVYFCASGLGGGLNTEAFFGQGTRLTVV.

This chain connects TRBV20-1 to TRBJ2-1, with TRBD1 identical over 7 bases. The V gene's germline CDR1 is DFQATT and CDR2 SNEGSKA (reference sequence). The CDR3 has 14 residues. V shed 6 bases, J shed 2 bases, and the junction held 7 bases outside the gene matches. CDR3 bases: TGCAGTGCCATCGGACAGGATACCTACAATGAGCAGTTCTTC. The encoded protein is CSAIGQDTYNEQFF.

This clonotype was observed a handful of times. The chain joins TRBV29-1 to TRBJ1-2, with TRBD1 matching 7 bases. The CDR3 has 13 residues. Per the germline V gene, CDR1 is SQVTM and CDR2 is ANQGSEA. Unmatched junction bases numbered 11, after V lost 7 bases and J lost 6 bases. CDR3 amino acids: CSAATGDLNGYTF. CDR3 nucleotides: TGCAGCGCCGCAACAGGGGACCTTAATGGCTACACCTTC.

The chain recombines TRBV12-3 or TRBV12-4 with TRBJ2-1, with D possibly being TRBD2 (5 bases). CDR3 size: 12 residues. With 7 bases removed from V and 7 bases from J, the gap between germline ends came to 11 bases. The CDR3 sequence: CASTRAVNEQFF. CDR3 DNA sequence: TGTGCCAGCACGCGGGCTGTGAATGAGCAGTTCTTC.

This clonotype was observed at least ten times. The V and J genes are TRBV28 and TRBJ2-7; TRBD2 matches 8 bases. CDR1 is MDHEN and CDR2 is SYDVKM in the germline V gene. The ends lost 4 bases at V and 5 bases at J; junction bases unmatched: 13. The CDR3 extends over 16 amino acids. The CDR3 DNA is TGTGCCAGCAGTTCTGTCTCAGGACTAGCCCGCCACGAGCAGTACTTC. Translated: CASSSVSGLARHEQYF. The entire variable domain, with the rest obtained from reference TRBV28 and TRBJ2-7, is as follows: DVKVTQSSRYLVKRTGEKVFLECVQDMDHENMFWYRQDPGLGLRLIYFSYDVKMKEKGDIPEGYSVSREKKERFSLILESASTNQTSMYLCASSSVSGLARHEQYFGPGTRLTVT.

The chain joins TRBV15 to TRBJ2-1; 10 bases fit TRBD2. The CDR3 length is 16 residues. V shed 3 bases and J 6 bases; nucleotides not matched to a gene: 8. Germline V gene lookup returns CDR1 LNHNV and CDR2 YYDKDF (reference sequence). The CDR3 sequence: CATSSVSTSGINEQFF. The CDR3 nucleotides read TGTGCCACCAGCAGCGTTAGCACTAGCGGGATCAATGAGCAGTTCTTC.

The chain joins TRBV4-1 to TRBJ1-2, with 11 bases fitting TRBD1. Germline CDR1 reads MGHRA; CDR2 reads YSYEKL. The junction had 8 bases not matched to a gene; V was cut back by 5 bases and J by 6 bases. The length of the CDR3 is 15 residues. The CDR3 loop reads CASSIKDRGLHGYTF. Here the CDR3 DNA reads TGCGCCAGCAGCATCAAGGACAGGGGGCTTCATGGCTACACCTTC.

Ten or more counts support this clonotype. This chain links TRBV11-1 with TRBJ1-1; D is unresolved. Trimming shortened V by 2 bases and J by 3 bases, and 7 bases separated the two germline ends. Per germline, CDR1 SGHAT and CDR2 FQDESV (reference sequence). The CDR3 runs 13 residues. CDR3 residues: CASSLIRDTEAFF. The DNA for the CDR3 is TGTGCCAGCAGCTTAATTCGGGACACTGAAGCTTTCTTT.

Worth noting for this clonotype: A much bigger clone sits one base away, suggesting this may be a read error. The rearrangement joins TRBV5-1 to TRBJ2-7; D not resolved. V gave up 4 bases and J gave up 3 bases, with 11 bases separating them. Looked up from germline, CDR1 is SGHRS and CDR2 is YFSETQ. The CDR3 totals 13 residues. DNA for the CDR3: TGCGCCAGCAGCGAAGATAGAGTCTACGAGCAGTACTTC. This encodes CASSEDRVYEQYF.

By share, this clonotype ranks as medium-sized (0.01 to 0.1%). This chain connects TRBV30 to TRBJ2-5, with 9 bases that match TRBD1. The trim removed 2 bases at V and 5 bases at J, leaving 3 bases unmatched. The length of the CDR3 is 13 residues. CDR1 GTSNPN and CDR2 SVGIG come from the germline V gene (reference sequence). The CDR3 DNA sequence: TGTGCCTGGAGTAGACAGGGGGTGGAGACCCAGTACTTC. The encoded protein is CAWSRQGVETQYF.

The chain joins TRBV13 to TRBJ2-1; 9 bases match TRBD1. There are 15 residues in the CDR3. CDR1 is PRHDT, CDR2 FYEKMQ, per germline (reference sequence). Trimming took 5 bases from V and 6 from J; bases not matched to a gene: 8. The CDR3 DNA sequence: TGTGCCAGCAGCCGGGGGGACAGGGAAGGCAATGAGCAGTTCTTC. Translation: CASSRGDREGNEQFF.

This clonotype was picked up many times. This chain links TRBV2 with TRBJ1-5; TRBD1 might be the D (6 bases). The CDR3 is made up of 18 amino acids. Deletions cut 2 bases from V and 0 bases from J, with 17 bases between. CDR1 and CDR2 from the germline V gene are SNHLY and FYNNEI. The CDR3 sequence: CASSELVGGRDSNQPQHF. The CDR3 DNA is TGTGCCAGCAGTGAATTAGTTGGGGGCAGGGATAGCAATCAGCCCCAGCATTTT.

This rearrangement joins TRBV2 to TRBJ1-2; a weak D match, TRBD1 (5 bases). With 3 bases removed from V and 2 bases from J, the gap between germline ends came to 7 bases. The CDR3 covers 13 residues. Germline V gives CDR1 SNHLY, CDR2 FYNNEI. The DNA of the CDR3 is TGTGCCAGCAGTGAGGGACCGAACTATGGCTACACCTTC. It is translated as CASSEGPNYGYTF.

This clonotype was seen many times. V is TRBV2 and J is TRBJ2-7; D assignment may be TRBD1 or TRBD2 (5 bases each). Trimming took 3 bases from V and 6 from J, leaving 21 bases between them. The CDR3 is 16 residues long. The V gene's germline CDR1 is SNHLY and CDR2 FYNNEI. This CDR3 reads CASSDNYWGTTSEQYF. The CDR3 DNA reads TGTGCCAGCAGTGATAACTATTGGGGGACCACAAGCGAGCAGTACTTC.

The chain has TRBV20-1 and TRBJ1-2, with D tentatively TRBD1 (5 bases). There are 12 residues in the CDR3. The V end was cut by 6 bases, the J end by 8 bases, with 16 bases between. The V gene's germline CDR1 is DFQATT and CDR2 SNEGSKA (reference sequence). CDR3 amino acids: CSAIGENYGYTF. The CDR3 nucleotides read TGCAGTGCCATAGGGGAGAATTACGGCTACACCTTC.

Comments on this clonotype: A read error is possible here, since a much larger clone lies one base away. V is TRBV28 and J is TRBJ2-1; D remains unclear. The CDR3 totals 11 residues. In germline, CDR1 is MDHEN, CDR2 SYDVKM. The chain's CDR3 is CASRSYNEQLF. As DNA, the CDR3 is TGTGCCAGCAGGTCTTACAATGAGCAGCTCTTC.

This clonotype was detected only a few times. CDR3 nucleotide sequence: TGTGCCAGCAGCTTAACACAGGGATTCCCCCTCCACTTT. Its translation: CASSLTQGFPLHF. The chain recombines TRBV7-3 with TRBJ1-6, with a tentative D call TRBD1 (6 bases). Trimming removed 0 bases at V and 13 bases at J, with 10 bases between. The CDR3 covers 13 residues. Germline V lookup: CDR1 SGHTA, CDR2 FQGTGA. The full variable domain, completed using reference TRBV7-3 and TRBJ1-6, is GAGVSQTPSNKVTEKGKYVELRCDPISGHTALYWYRQSLGQGPEFLIYFQGTGAADDSGLPNDRFFAVRPEGSVSTLKIQRTERGDSAVYLCASSLTQGFPLHFGNGTRLTVT.